This TCR beta chain was sequenced during a study of T cell responses to AZD1222 COVID-19 vaccine. General study findings and limits: Repertoire sampling occurred only after the peak T cell response. Spike-specific TCR breadth and depth went up after people got two AZD1222 doses. A mostly white British donor set with more females was recruited, and clonal diversity was possibly underestimated.

Sequencing was performed with immunoSEQ multiplex PCR; in TCRdb, only in-frame clones are kept and a portion is missing. The data hold around 120,000 clones, with 80% to 90% observed a single time. J was trimmed by 10 bases and V by 0 bases; bases with no gene match: 12. Germline lookup yields CDR1 LGHNA and CDR2 YSLEER. There are 16 residues in the CDR3. Regarding this clone: The target antigen is unknown.

This rearrangement joins TRBV4-3 to TRBJ1-2, with TRBD1 matching 9 bases. The sample consisted of peripheral blood, taken on day 0 of MenACWY control vaccination. The receptor was derived from an adult in good health. CDR3 DNA: TGCGCCAGCAGCCAAGATCAAAGGGACAGGGCTAGATCCTACACCTTC. It yields the protein CASSQDQRDRARSYTF.